The 19 T cell receptor beta chains presented below share a single source sample, sequenced in a study of blood T cell repertoires in COVID-19. Some clones are missing from TCRdb's copy, which holds only in-frame ones; the method was immunoSEQ multiplex PCR. The sample includes 250,000 to 350,000 clones, 88% seen only once; the top ten take about 1%. The specimen was PBMCs or T cells enriched from blood (not recorded which). All receptors come from a woman aged 30 to 39 who had recovered from COVID-19.

The chain recombines TRBV10-3 with TRBJ2-2, with a weak D call TRBD1 (6 bases). CDR3 length: 16 amino acids. Germline V gene lookup returns CDR1 ENHRY and CDR2 SYGVKD. V gave up 7 bases and J gave up 0 bases, with 15 bases separating them. The CDR3 coding sequence is TGTGCCATCATGGAGGACAGCAAATCGAACACCGGGGAGCTGTTTTTT. Its translation is CAIMEDSKSNTGELFF.

The chain employs TRBV28 and TRBJ1-2; D is unclear. Trimming removed 2 bases from V and 4 bases from J, with 11 bases in between. The CDR3 is 14 amino acids. Germline CDR1 reads MDHEN; CDR2 reads SYDVKM. CDR3 sequence reads: CASSLVPGGYGYTF. In nucleotides, the CDR3 is TGTGCCAGCAGTTTAGTGCCGGGAGGCTATGGCTACACCTTC.

Worth noting for this clone: Distinct nucleotide sequences in the sample also encode this CDR3. J is TRBJ1-1 and V is TRBV7-3, with TRBD1 as a possible D gene (6 bases). Germline V gene data show CDR1 as SGHTA and CDR2 as FQGTGA. Trimming removed 2 bases from V and 4 bases from J, with 8 bases in between. There are 13 residues in the CDR3. DNA of the CDR3: TGTGCCAGCAGCTTAGGGGGCGGCACTGAAGCTTTCTTT. Its translation is CASSLGGGTEAFF.

The chain carries TRBV15 and TRBJ1-2; TRBD1 matches 8 bases. CDR3 length: 16 residues. Germline CDR1 and CDR2: LNHNV and YYDKDF (reference sequence). J was trimmed by 4 bases and V by 8 bases; bases with no gene match: 15. The CDR3 coding sequence is TGTGCCACCTGGGGCAGGGGGCGTCATGGATCCTATGGCTACACCTTC. Its translation is CATWGRGRHGSYGYTF.

This clone has a handful of counts. The CDR3 protein is CASSPTGPNSPLHF. The CDR3 bases are TGTGCCAGCAGTCCGACAGGACCGAATTCACCCCTCCACTTT. The chain has TRBV6-5 and TRBJ1-6, with a possible D match to TRBD1 (6 bases). The ends were cut back, 5 bases at V and 7 bases at J, with 12 bases in the middle. CDR1 is MNHEY and CDR2 is SVGAGI in the germline V gene. CDR3 size: 14 residues.

This chain connects TRBV5-1 to TRBJ1-1, with 9 bases fitting TRBD1. CDR1 SGHRS and CDR2 YFSETQ come from the germline V gene. This CDR3 is 15 amino acids long. The V segment lost 4 bases and the J segment 6 bases; nucleotides outside the gene matches: 10. The CDR3 spells CASSPAADRGAEAFF. The DNA of the CDR3 is TGCGCCAGCAGCCCAGCAGCGGACAGGGGAGCTGAAGCTTTCTTT.

This chain connects TRBV2 to TRBJ2-3; no reliable D call. CDR1 is SNHLY, CDR2 FYNNEI, per germline. This CDR3 has 13 residues. Trimming stripped 6 bases from V and 0 bases from J, with 7 bases between. The CDR3 DNA is TGTGCCAGCAGCGACGGGAGCACAGATACGCAGTATTTT. It encodes CASSDGSTDTQYF. The full variable domain, its missing parts supplied by reference TRBV2 and TRBJ2-3, is EPEVTQTPSHQVTQMGQEVILRCVPISNHLYFYWYRQILGQKVEFLVSFYNNEISEKSEIFDDQFSVERPDGSNFTLKIRSTKLEDSAMYFCASSDGSTDTQYFGPGTRLTVL.

The chain carries TRBV5-1 and TRBJ1-2; TRBD1 is a possible D gene (6 bases). Trimming removed 3 bases from V and 2 bases from J, with 11 bases in between. The CDR3 spans 14 residues. CDR1 SGHRS and CDR2 YFSETQ come from the germline V gene. The CDR3 loop reads CASSYGTNNYGYTF. In DNA form, the CDR3 reads TGCGCCAGCAGCTACGGGACAAACAACTATGGCTACACCTTC.

The V gene is TRBV7-2, the J gene TRBJ2-7; TRBD2 matches at 12 bases. J gave up 4 bases and V 6 bases, and 4 bases lay outside the gene matches. Germline CDR1 and CDR2: SGHTA and FQGNSA. The CDR3 is 14 residues long. DNA of the CDR3: TGTGCCAGCAGGAGACTAGCGGGAGCTTACGAGCAGTACTTC. Its translation: CASRRLAGAYEQYF.

As for this clone: A read error may account for a junction end that differs from germline. The chain employs TRBV11-3 and TRBJ2-1; TRBD2 matches at 9 bases. Germline values: CDR1 SGHNT, CDR2 YENEEA. CDR3 length: 17 amino acids. The CDR3 nucleotides read TGTGCCCGCAGCTTCGGGGCTGGGGGCGGGGGGGGCAATGAGCAGTTCTTC. Translation gives CARSFGAGGGGGNEQFF.

V usage is TRBV27 and J usage is TRBJ1-4; D ambiguous. The CDR3 has 14 residues. Trimming stripped 8 bases from V and 12 bases from J, with 22 bases between. Germline loops: CDR1 MNHEY, CDR2 SMNVEV (reference sequence). The CDR3 sequence is CASGSPRAYGELFF. For the CDR3, the DNA is TGTGCCAGCGGATCCCCTAGGGCTTACGGGGAACTGTTTTTT.

The chain uses TRBV5-1 and TRBJ2-1; TRBD1 matches at 9 bases. CDR3 length: 15 amino acids. The junction had 8 bases not matched to a gene; V was cut back by 4 bases and J by 6 bases. Germline CDR1 SGHRS, CDR2 YFSETQ. CDR3 nucleotide sequence: TGCGCCAGCAGCCTTGACAGGGGGGGACCCAATGAGCAGTTCTTC. This sequence encodes CASSLDRGGPNEQFF.

This chain joins TRBV10-3 and TRBJ2-7, with D perhaps matching TRBD1 (6 bases). The CDR3 loop spans 11 amino acids. In germline, CDR1 is ENHRY, CDR2 SYGVKD. Trimming cost V 4 bases and J 5 bases, with 6 bases left between them. In nucleotides, the CDR3 is TGTGCCATCAGTGCAGGGGACGAGCAGTACTTC. As protein: CAISAGDEQYF.

This chain uses TRBV28 with TRBJ1-1; no definite D call. V shed 2 bases and J shed 4 bases, with 11 bases lying between them. This CDR3 region has 14 residues. Germline V gene lookup returns CDR1 MDHEN and CDR2 SYDVKM. CDR3 residues: CASSLRRAFTEAFF. CDR3 DNA: TGTGCCAGCAGTTTACGGCGGGCTTTCACTGAAGCTTTCTTT.

As DNA, the CDR3 is TGTGCCAGCAGCCTAATAGCGGAAGCCTACAATGAGCAGTTCTTC. This gives the protein CASSLIAEAYNEQFF. The V gene is TRBV7-8, the J gene TRBJ2-1; D may be TRBD2 (6 bases). The germline CDR1 and CDR2 sequences are SGHVS and FQNEAQ. This CDR3 is built from 15 residues. Trimming stripped 5 bases from V and 2 bases from J, with 13 bases between.

The DNA of the CDR3 is TGTGCCAGCAGCCTAATTCAGGGGGGAGGAGAGACCCAGTACTTC. Residues: CASSLIQGGGETQYF. The V gene is TRBV11-3, the J gene TRBJ2-5, with D perhaps TRBD1 (7 bases). CDR3 length: 15 amino acids. In germline, CDR1 is SGHNT, CDR2 YENEEA. Trimming pared 5 bases from V and 4 bases from J, leaving 17 bases between.

The rearrangement joins TRBV9 to TRBJ1-2; a possible D gene is TRBD1 (6 bases). The CDR3 totals 13 residues. V lost 3 bases and J 8 bases, leaving 14 bases between the germline ends. The germline gives CDR1 SGDLS, CDR2 YYNGEE. CDR3 in DNA: TGTGCCAGCAGCGCAAAACAGGGAATGGGCTACACCTTC. Amino acids: CASSAKQGMGYTF.

This clone appeared once. The chain uses TRBV12-5 and TRBJ1-1; 9 bases map to TRBD1. The CDR3 is made up of 15 amino acids. Germline-derived CDR1 and CDR2 are LGHNT and FRNRAP. Trimming removed 4 bases from V and 2 bases from J; junction bases left unmatched: 5. The CDR3 region has the DNA TGTGCTAGTGGTTCGCCGACAGGGGGAAACACTGAAGCTTTCTTT. This encodes CASGSPTGGNTEAFF. The whole variable domain, filled in from reference TRBV12-5 and TRBJ1-1, reads DARVTQTPRHKVTEMGQEVTMRCQPILGHNTVFWYRQTMMQGLELLAYFRNRAPLDDSGMPKDRFSAEMPDATLATLKIQPSEPRDSAVYFCASGSPTGGNTEAFFGQGTRLTVV.

This sequence joins TRBV10-3 and TRBJ2-1; possible D gene TRBD2, 6 bases. The V end was cut by 2 bases, the J end by 1 base, with 9 bases between. CDR3 length equals 15 residues. Per germline, CDR1 ENHRY and CDR2 SYGVKD. CDR3 loop: CAISEAGRSYNEQFF. The DNA for the CDR3 is TGTGCCATCAGTGAGGCGGGGAGATCCTACAATGAGCAGTTCTTC.